These T cell receptor beta chains were read from a single sample in a study of T cells in tuberculosis. Profiling relied on immunoSEQ multiplex PCR, and the TCRdb table lists in-frame clones only, not all of them. The data hold 28,000 or so clones, with roughly 90% observed a single time. The sample taken for sequencing was PBMCs. The receptors originated from a donor aged 10 to 29 with latent tuberculosis or without tuberculosis infection. CDR3s include the opening cysteine and the closing phenylalanine or tryptophan. The D gene is left open where the match is weak. Some rows have no size entry. The others give once, few or many, or a class for an expanded clone.

CDR3aa: CASSPNRYQPQHF; CDR3nt: TGTGCCAGCAGCCCCAACCGGTATCAGCCCCAGCATTTT; j_gene: TRBJ1-5; v_gene: TRBV6-5; abundance: -; d_gene: -
CDR3aa: CASSQPRPGGGKNTGELFF; CDR3nt: TGCGCCAGCAGCCAACCAAGACCGGGAGGGGGGAAGAACACCGGGGAGCTGTTTTTT; j_gene: TRBJ2-2; v_gene: TRBV4-1; abundance: -; d_gene: TRBD2
CDR3aa: CASSAGTHNGEAFF; CDR3nt: TGCGCCAGTAGTGCCGGGACACACAACGGTGAAGCTTTCTTT; j_gene: TRBJ1-1; v_gene: TRBV10-2; abundance: -; d_gene: -
CDR3aa: CASSNPGLAYNEQFF; CDR3nt: TGTGCCAGCAGTAATCCGGGACTAGCGTACAATGAGCAGTTCTTC; j_gene: TRBJ2-1; v_gene: TRBV6-5; abundance: -; d_gene: TRBD2
CDR3aa: CASSLRGSSGNTIYF; CDR3nt: TGTGCCAGCAGCCTAAGGGGGTCGTCTGGAAACACCATATATTTT; j_gene: TRBJ1-3; v_gene: TRBV6-1; abundance: -; d_gene: -
CDR3aa: CASNWGVDTEAFF; CDR3nt: TGTGCCAGCAATTGGGGGGTCGACACTGAAGCTTTCTTT; j_gene: TRBJ1-1; v_gene: TRBV6-5; abundance: -; d_gene: -
CDR3aa: CASSIQGGYGYTF; CDR3nt: TGTGCCAGTAGTATTCAGGGCGGCTATGGCTACACCTTC; j_gene: TRBJ1-2; v_gene: TRBV19; abundance: -; d_gene: -
CDR3aa: CASSLAGRDYGYTF; CDR3nt: TGTGCCAGCTCACTTGCGGGGCGCGACTATGGCTACACCTTC; j_gene: TRBJ1-2; v_gene: TRBV18; abundance: -; d_gene: -
CDR3aa: CASSFYWAGDYEQYF; CDR3nt: TGTGCCAGCAGTTTTTATTGGGCAGGGGATTACGAGCAGTACTTC; j_gene: TRBJ2-7; v_gene: TRBV28; abundance: -; d_gene: -
CDR3aa: CASSFGNHAGSEKLFF; CDR3nt: TGTGCCAGCAGTTTCGGGAACCACGCAGGTAGTGAAAAACTGTTTTTT; j_gene: TRBJ1-4; v_gene: TRBV6-5; abundance: -; d_gene: -
CDR3aa: CASSPAGTGDYEQYF; CDR3nt: TGTGCCAGCTCACCGGCCGGGACAGGGGACTACGAGCAGTACTTC; j_gene: TRBJ2-7; v_gene: TRBV18; abundance: -; d_gene: TRBD1
CDR3aa: CASAPASAGGEGEQYF; CDR3nt: TGTGCCAGCGCCCCCGCCAGCGCCGGGGGGGAAGGCGAGCAGTACTTC; j_gene: TRBJ2-7; v_gene: TRBV27; abundance: -; d_gene: TRBD2
CDR3aa: CASSSSGGSYNEQFF; CDR3nt: TGCGCCAGCAGCTCTAGCGGGGGGTCCTACAATGAGCAGTTCTTC; j_gene: TRBJ2-1; v_gene: TRBV5-1; abundance: -; d_gene: TRBD2
CDR3aa: CASSRGPYEQYF; CDR3nt: TGTGCCAGCAGCCGTGGCCCCTACGAGCAGTACTTC; j_gene: TRBJ2-7; v_gene: TRBV11-3; abundance: -; d_gene: -
CDR3aa: CATSEEENSPLHF; CDR3nt: TGTGCCACCAGCGAGGAGGAAAATTCACCCCTCCACTTT; j_gene: TRBJ1-6; v_gene: TRBV15; abundance: -; d_gene: -
CDR3aa: CASIGVSDSPLHF; CDR3nt: TGTGCCAGCATCGGGGTAAGCGATTCACCCCTCCACTTT; j_gene: TRBJ1-6; v_gene: TRBV2; abundance: few; d_gene: -
CDR3aa: CASSLEQNQPQHF; CDR3nt: TGTGCCAGCAGCTTAGAACAGAATCAGCCCCAGCATTTT; j_gene: TRBJ1-5; v_gene: TRBV7-2; abundance: -; d_gene: -
CDR3aa: CASSTRGGGDTQYF; CDR3nt: TGTGCCAGCAGCACGCGGGGGGGCGGGGATACGCAGTATTTT; j_gene: TRBJ2-3; v_gene: TRBV7-2; abundance: -; d_gene: TRBD2
CDR3aa: CASRYHPDGDQPQHF; CDR3nt: TGTGCCAGCAGATACCATCCGGACGGGGATCAGCCCCAGCATTTT; j_gene: TRBJ1-5; v_gene: TRBV5-5; abundance: -; d_gene: -
CDR3aa: CASSYQTGAYSGNTIYF; CDR3nt: TGTGCCAGCAGCTACCAGACAGGCGCCTACTCTGGAAACACCATATATTTT; j_gene: TRBJ1-3; v_gene: TRBV5-4; abundance: -; d_gene: -
CDR3aa: CASSPGPSGGNQPQHF; CDR3nt: TGCGCCAGCAGCCCGGGACCTAGCGGGGGCAATCAGCCCCAGCATTTT; j_gene: TRBJ1-5; v_gene: TRBV5-1; abundance: -; d_gene: -
CDR3aa: CASSYGTGFSPLHF; CDR3nt: TGTGCCAGCAGCTACGGGACAGGGTTTTCACCCCTCCACTTT; j_gene: TRBJ1-6; v_gene: TRBV7-3; abundance: -; d_gene: TRBD1